These 20 T cell receptor beta chains came from one sample sequenced in a study of OX40 agonist ivuxolimab in advanced cancers. TCRdb's table, derived via immunoSEQ multiplex PCR, lists solely in-frame clones and lacks some. The sample yields about 35,000 clones, around 90% seen once. Source: CD4+ or CD8+ T cells sorted from blood, taken in a trial of the OX40 agonist ivuxolimab. The origin of the receptors is an adult with an advanced solid tumor such as melanoma, head and neck, liver or kidney cancer.

The chain is built from TRBV18 and TRBJ1-6; 8 bases line up with TRBD1. The V gene end was trimmed by 3 bases and the J gene end by 9 bases; junction bases not matched to a gene: 16. Germline-derived CDR1 and CDR2 are KGHSH and LQKENI. The CDR3 covers 18 residues. Here the CDR3 reads CASSPRSPSQGAGSPLHF. Written as DNA, the CDR3 is TGTGCCAGCTCACCCCGGTCCCCGAGCCAGGGGGCTGGTTCACCCCTCCACTTT.

The CDR3 region has the DNA TGCAGCGTTGAACCTTTGGGACCCTCCACAGATACGCAGTATTTT. Translation gives CSVEPLGPSTDTQYF. The chain links TRBV29-1 to TRBJ2-3; D may match TRBD1 or TRBD2 (5 bases each). CDR1 is SQVTM and CDR2 is ANQGSEA in the germline V gene. The V end lost 2 bases, the J end lost 2 bases, and 14 bases lay between the germline ends. This CDR3 contains 15 residues.

Only one count was recorded for this clone. The chain has TRBV19 and TRBJ2-1; TRBD1 matches at 8 bases. The germline CDR1 and CDR2 sequences are LNHDA and SQIVND (reference sequence). The CDR3 covers 15 residues. V lost 4 bases and J lost 7; bases outside the gene matches: 9. CDR3 sequence reads: CASSKQGDRGNEQFF. CDR3 coding DNA: TGTGCCAGTAGTAAACAGGGGGATCGCGGTAATGAGCAGTTCTTC.

V gene TRBV6-5 combines with J gene TRBJ1-3, with TRBD1 as a possible D gene (6 bases). The CDR3 has 16 residues. Looked up from germline, CDR1 is MNHEY and CDR2 is SVGAGI. V gave up 3 bases and J gave up 0 bases, with 12 bases separating them. The CDR3 nucleotides read TGTGCCAGCAGTTATGCTACAGGGATCTCTGGAAACACCATATATTTT. Protein: CASSYATGISGNTIYF.

The V call is TRBV9, the J call TRBJ2-2; TRBD2 might be the D (5 bases). V lost 0 bases and J 7 bases, leaving 16 bases between the germline ends. Germline CDR1 is SGDLS and CDR2 is YYNGEE. The CDR3 runs 16 residues. The DNA of the CDR3 is TGTGCCAGCAGCGTAGATGTTAGTGCCCGGGGCGGGGAGCTGTTTTTT. Translating gives CASSVDVSARGGELFF.

CDR3 nucleotide sequence: TGCAGCGGCGCCGGGACAGGGGCCGAGCAGTACTTC. It specifies CSGAGTGAEQYF. This sequence joins TRBV29-1 and TRBJ2-7; the match to TRBD1 covers 10 bases. The germline V gene has CDR1 SQVTM and CDR2 ANQGSEA. After removal of 7 bases from V and 6 bases from J, the junction contained 6 bases not matched to a gene. The CDR3 totals 12 residues.

This clone is a singleton in its sample. CDR3 protein: CASSQATSYEQYF. The CDR3 DNA reads TGTGCCAGCAGCCAGGCTACCTCCTACGAGCAGTACTTC. This rearrangement joins TRBV7-2 to TRBJ2-7; D remains unclear. CDR1 is SGHTA, CDR2 FQGNSA, per germline. The CDR3 has 13 residues. The V end lost 5 bases, the J end lost 0 bases, and 8 bases lay between the germline ends.

J is TRBJ2-3 and V is TRBV14, with TRBD1 identical over 7 bases. J lost 11 bases, V lost 4 bases, and 9 bases had no gene match. Germline V lookup: CDR1 SGHDN, CDR2 FVKESK. This CDR3 region has 13 residues. The CDR3 DNA follows: TGTGCCAGCAGCCTTATCGACAGGGAAAGGCAGTATTTT. This encodes CASSLIDRERQYF.

The chain combines TRBV5-5 with TRBJ2-3; no clear D. The V gene lost 3 bases and the J gene lost 3 bases, with 11 bases spanning the gap. The CDR3 covers 14 residues. CDR1 is SGHKS, CDR2 YYEKEE, per germline (reference sequence). This chain's CDR3 is CASSSLLVTDTQYF. DNA of the CDR3: TGTGCCAGCAGCTCGTTATTGGTAACAGATACGCAGTATTTT.

As DNA, the CDR3 is TGTGCCAGCAGCCAGCCAGGGGGGGCCGGGGAGCTGTTTTTT. It specifies CASSQPGGAGELFF. This chain links TRBV11-2 with TRBJ2-2; D might be TRBD1 or TRBD2, each matching 7 bases. Trimming took 5 bases from V and 6 from J, leaving 13 bases between them. Looked up from germline, CDR1 is SGHAT and CDR2 is FQNNGV. The CDR3 spans 14 residues.

The genes are TRBV7-2 and TRBJ1-1; D ambiguous. This CDR3 has 14 residues. Germline V lookup: CDR1 SGHTA, CDR2 FQGNSA. V lost 0 bases, J lost 0 bases, and 5 bases lay in between. CDR3 DNA sequence: TGTGCCAGCAGCTTAGCGGGTTTGAACACTGAAGCTTTCTTT. It codes for CASSLAGLNTEAFF. The complete variable domain, with remaining parts taken from reference TRBV7-2 and TRBJ1-1, reads GAGVSQSPSNKVTEKGKDVELRCDPISGHTALYWYRQSLGQGLEFLIYFQGNSAPDKSGLPSDRFSAERTGGSVSTLTIQRTQQEDSAVYLCASSLAGLNTEAFFGQGTRLTVV.

The chain carries TRBV19 and TRBJ2-5; D is undetermined. Trimming left V 1 base short and J 2 bases short, with 8 bases between. Germline lookup yields CDR1 LNHDA and CDR2 SQIVND (reference sequence). The CDR3 spans 14 residues. CDR3: CASSIGAGQETQYF. The CDR3 DNA reads TGTGCCAGTAGTATAGGGGCAGGACAAGAGACCCAGTACTTC.

The chain recombines TRBV2 with TRBJ1-2; weak D call: TRBD1 (5 bases). The V gene's germline CDR1 is SNHLY and CDR2 FYNNEI. The V end lost 1 base, the J end lost 5 bases, and 5 bases lay between the germline ends. The CDR3 spans 12 residues. CDR3 DNA sequence: TGTGCCAGCAGTGAAGAGGGGTATGGCTACACCTTC. Encoded protein: CASSEEGYGYTF.

The J gene is TRBJ1-1, the V gene TRBV7-3; a weak D match, TRBD1 (6 bases). Germline CDR1 is SGHTA and CDR2 is FQGTGA. The V end lost 7 bases, the J end lost 3 bases, and 18 bases lay between the germline ends. This CDR3 has 15 amino acids. CDR3 protein: CASTPRGAMDTEAFF. The DNA for the CDR3 is TGTGCCAGCACCCCTCGGGGGGCAATGGACACTGAAGCTTTCTTT.

The chain's CDR3 is CASSLKLAGGEQFF. DNA for the CDR3: TGCGCCAGCAGCTTGAAACTAGCGGGAGGTGAGCAGTTCTTC. The chain uses TRBV5-1 and TRBJ2-1; 12 bases line up with TRBD2. The J segment lost 9 bases and the V segment lost 1 base, leaving 2 bases of the junction unmatched. CDR3 length: 14 residues. Germline lookup yields CDR1 SGHRS and CDR2 YFSETQ.

The J gene is TRBJ2-3, the V gene TRBV5-1, with D perhaps matching TRBD2 (5 bases). Trimming removed 0 bases at V and 0 bases at J, with 11 bases between. The germline CDR1 and CDR2 sequences are SGHRS and YFSETQ. The CDR3 runs 16 residues. CDR3 sequence reads: CASSLGSGSSTDTQYF. CDR3 coding DNA: TGCGCCAGCAGCTTGGGCAGCGGCTCTAGCACAGATACGCAGTATTTT.

V gene TRBV28 combines with J gene TRBJ2-1, with 10 nucleotides matching TRBD2. The J segment lost 7 bases and the V segment lost 5 bases, leaving 17 bases of the junction unmatched. Germline V lookup: CDR1 MDHEN, CDR2 SYDVKM. CDR3 length equals 18 residues. The CDR3 region is CASSPRSRASGRSNEQFF. CDR3 nucleotide sequence: TGTGCCAGCAGTCCAAGATCTAGGGCTAGCGGGAGAAGTAATGAGCAGTTCTTC.

The chain is built from TRBV5-1 and TRBJ2-3; a weak D match, TRBD2 (6 bases). From germline, CDR1 is SGHRS and CDR2 YFSETQ. Trimming cost V 1 base and J 6 bases, with 12 bases left between them. This CDR3 contains 14 residues. The CDR3 loop reads CASSLMIAADTQYF. CDR3 DNA: TGCGCCAGCAGCTTGATGATAGCGGCTGATACGCAGTATTTT.

The V call is TRBV6-1, the J call TRBJ2-3; the match to TRBD1 covers 9 bases. The CDR3 is 16 amino acids. Germline CDR1 reads MNHNS; CDR2 reads SASEGT. With 4 bases clipped from V and 5 bases from J, the junction kept 10 bases outside the gene matches. CDR3 nucleotide sequence: TGTGCCAGCAGTGTCCAACAGGGGGCCCTGGGAGATACGCAGTATTTT. It encodes CASSVQQGALGDTQYF.

The rearrangement joins TRBV5-4 to TRBJ2-7; perhaps TRBD1 as D (5 bases). Trimming removed 4 bases at V and 4 bases at J, with 18 bases between. Germline CDR1 and CDR2: SGHNT and YYREEE (reference sequence). The CDR3 has 15 amino acids. CDR3 DNA sequence: TGTGCCAGCAGCCCAGGGTCCGACCTAGATTACGAGCAGTACTTC. Its protein product is CASSPGSDLDYEQYF.